This T cell receptor beta chain derives from a study of blood T cell repertoires in COVID-19. The CDR3 sequence is 15 residues long. CDR1 and CDR2 (germline): MGHRA, YSYEKL. Trimming stripped 1 base from V and 1 base from J, with 11 bases between. TCRdb's table, derived via immunoSEQ multiplex PCR, lists solely in-frame clones and lacks some. The table includes about 400,000 clones, approximately 88% detected once. Specimen: PBMCs or T cells enriched from blood (not recorded which). The chain carries TRBV4-1 and TRBJ2-7; perhaps TRBD2 as D (5 bases). The sequence came from a middle-aged woman with acute COVID-19. The CDR3 protein is CASSQGYRTSYEQYF. As DNA, the CDR3 is TGCGCCAGCAGCCAAGGTTACCGGACTTCCTACGAGCAGTACTTC.